The TCR beta chain under discussion was sequenced for a study of human T cells and chemical hapten exposure. This clonotype was detected only a few times. Trimming took off 2 bases at V and 7 bases at J, with 17 bases between the two ends. CDR3 length: 16 residues. CDR1 and CDR2 (germline): MNHEY, SVGAGI. Time point described: patch test 2, 6 weeks after DPC sensitization. This sample's treatment: therapeutic diphenylcyclopropenone sensitization with weekly scalp DPC. TCRdb used MiXCR to reprocess the RACE reads, holding one entry per CDR3 protein. Among around 99,000 distinct CDR3 sequences, more than 7% were seen once, and the ten largest hold 3.1%.

This chain uses TRBV6-5 with TRBJ1-4, with D possibly TRBD1 on 5 matching bases. The receptor comes from a woman aged 40 to 49 with alopecia areata. Some clones in this sample may be carry-over from other donors' samples. The source material was whole blood, sampled in connection with sensitization to the hapten diphenylcyclopropenone (DPC). The CDR3 bases are TGTGCCAGCAGTTACGCCGGGTATGGGGCGAGTGAAAAACTGTTTTTT. Protein sequence: CASSYAGYGASEKLFF.